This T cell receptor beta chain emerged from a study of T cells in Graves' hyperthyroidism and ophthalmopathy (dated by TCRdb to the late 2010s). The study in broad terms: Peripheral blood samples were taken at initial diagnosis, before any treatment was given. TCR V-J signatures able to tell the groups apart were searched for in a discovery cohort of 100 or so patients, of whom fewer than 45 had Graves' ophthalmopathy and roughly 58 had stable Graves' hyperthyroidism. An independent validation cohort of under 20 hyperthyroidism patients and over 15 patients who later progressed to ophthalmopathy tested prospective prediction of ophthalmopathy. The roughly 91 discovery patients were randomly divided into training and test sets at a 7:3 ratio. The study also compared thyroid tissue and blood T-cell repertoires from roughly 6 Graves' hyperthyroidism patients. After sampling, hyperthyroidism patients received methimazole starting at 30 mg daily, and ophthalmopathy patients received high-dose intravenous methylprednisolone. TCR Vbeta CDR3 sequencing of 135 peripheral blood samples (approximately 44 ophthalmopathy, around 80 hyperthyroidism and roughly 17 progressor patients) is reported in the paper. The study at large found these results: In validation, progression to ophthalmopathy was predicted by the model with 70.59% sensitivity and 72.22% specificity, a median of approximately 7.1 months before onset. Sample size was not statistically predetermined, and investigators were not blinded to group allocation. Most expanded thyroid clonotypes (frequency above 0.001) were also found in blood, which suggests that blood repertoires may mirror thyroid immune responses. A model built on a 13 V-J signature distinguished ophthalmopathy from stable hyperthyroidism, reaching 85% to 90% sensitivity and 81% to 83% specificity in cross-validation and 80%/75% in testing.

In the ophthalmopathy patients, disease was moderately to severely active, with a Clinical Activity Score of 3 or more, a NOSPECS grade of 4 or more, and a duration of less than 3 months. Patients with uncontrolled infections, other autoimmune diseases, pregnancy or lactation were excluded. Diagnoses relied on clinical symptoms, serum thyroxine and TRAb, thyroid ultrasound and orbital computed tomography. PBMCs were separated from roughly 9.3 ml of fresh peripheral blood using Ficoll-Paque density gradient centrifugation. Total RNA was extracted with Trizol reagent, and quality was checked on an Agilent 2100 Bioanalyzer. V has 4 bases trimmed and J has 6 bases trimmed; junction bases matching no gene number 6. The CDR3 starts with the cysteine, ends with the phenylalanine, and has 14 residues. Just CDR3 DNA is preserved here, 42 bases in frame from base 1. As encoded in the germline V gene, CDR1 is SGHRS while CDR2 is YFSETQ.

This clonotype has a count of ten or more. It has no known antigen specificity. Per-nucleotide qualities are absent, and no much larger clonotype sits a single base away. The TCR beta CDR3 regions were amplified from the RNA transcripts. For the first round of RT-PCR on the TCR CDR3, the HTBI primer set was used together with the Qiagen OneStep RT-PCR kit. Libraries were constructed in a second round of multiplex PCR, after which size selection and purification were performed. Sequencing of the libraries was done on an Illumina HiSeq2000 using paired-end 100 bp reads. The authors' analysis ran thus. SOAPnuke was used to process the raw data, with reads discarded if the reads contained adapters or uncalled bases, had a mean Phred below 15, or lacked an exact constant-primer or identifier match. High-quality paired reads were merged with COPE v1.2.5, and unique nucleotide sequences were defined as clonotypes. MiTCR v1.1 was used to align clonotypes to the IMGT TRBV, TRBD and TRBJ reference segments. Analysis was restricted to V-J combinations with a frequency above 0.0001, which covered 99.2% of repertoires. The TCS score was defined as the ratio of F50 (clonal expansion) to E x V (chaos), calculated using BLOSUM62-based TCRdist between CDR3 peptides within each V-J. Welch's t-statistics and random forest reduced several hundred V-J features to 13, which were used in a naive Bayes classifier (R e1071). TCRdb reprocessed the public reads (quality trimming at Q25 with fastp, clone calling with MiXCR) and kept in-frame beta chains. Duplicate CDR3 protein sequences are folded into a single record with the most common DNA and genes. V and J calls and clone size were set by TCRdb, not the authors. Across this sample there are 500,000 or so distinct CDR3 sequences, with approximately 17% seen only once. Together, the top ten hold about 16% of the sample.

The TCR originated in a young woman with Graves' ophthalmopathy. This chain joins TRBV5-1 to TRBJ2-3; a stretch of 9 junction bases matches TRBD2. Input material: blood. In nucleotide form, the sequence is TGCGCCAGCAGCGTTAGCGGGGGATTCGATACGCAGTATTTT. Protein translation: CASSVSGGFDTQYF.